These 2 T cell receptor beta chains share one sample of origin, sequenced in a study of post-analysis software for immune sequencing data. Whole-study results and caveats: Compared with controls, patients had more of five TRBV segments, including TRBV5-6, TRBV5-1 and TRBV20-1.

Unique molecular identifiers tagged the TCR beta cDNA libraries. MiXCR was run by TCRdb on the PCR reads, yielding one entry per CDR3 protein. In the table there are 550,000 to 700,000 distinct CDR3 sequences, 44% of which are singletons. These TCRs are of unknown antigen specificity. The sequenced sample was blood. These receptors were taken from a girl aged 10 to 17 with multiple sclerosis.

The V and J genes are TRBV15 and TRBJ1-2, with 7 bases identical to TRBD1. This CDR3 has 15 residues. Germline values: CDR1 LNHNV, CDR2 YYDKDF (reference sequence). Losses at the gene ends were 1 base for V and 8 bases for J; bases not matched to a gene: 10. CDR3: CATSRGGGGAGGYTF. CDR3 coding DNA: TGTGCCACCAGCAGAGGCGGAGGGGGCGCTGGGGGCTACACCTTC.

The table lists this clonotype with a few counts. The CDR3 protein is CASSPLLAGGSYEQYF. The DNA of the CDR3 is TGTGCCAGCAGTCCCTTACTAGCGGGAGGATCCTACGAGCAGTACTTC. The chain combines TRBV12-3 or TRBV12-4 with TRBJ2-7, with TRBD2 identical over 12 bases. Trimming at V came to 5 bases and at J to 1 base, leaving 6 bases not matched to a gene. This CDR3 contains 16 residues.